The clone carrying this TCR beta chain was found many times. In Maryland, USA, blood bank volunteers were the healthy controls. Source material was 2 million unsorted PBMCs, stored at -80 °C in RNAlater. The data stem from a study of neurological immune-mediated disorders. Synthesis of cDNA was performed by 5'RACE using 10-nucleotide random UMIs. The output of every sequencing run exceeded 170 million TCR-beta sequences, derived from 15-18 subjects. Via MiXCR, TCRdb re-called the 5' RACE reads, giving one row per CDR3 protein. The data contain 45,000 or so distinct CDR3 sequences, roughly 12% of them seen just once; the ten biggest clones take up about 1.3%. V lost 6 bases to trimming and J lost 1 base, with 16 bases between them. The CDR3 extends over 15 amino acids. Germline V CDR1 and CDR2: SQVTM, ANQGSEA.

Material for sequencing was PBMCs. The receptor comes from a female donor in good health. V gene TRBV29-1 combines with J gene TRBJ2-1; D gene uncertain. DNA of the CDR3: TGCAGCGTCCTCCGCGGTTCTATATCCTACAATGAGCAGTTCTTC. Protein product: CSVLRGSISYNEQFF.